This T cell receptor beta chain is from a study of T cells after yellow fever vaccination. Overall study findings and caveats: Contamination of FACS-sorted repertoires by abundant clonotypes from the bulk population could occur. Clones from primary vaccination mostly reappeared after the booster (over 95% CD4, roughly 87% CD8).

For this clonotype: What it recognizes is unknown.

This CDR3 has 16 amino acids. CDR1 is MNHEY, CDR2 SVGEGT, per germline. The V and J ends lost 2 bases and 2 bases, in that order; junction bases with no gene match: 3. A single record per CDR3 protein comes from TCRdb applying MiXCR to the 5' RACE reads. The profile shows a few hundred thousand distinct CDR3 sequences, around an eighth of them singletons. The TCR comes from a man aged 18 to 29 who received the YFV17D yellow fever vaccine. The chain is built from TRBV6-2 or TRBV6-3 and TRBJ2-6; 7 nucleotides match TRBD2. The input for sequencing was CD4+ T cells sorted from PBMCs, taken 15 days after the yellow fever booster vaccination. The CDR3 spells CASSYPGGAGANVLTF. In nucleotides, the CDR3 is TGTGCCAGCAGTTACCCTGGGGGGGCTGGGGCCAACGTCCTGACTTTC.